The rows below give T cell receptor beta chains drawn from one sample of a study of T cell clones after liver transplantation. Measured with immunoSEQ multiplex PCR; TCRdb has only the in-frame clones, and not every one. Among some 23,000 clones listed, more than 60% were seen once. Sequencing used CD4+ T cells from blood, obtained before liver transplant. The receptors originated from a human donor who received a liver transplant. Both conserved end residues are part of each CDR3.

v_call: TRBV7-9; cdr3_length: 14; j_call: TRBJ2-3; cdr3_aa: CASSPGLSTDTQYF
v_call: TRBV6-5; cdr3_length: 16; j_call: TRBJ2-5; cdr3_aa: CASSYSGTALSETQYF
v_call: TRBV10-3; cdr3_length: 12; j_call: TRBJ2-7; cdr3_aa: CATSGTDYEQYF
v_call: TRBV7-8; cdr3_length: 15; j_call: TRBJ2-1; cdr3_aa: CASSRLRDYGNEQFF
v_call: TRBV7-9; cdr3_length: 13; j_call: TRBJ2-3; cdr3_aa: CASSSGSTDTQYF
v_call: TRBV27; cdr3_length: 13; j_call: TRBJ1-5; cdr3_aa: CASSSYSNQPQHF
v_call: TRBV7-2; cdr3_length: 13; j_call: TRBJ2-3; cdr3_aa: CASSSQDTDTQYF
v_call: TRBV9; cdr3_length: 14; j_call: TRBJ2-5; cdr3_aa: CASSVGPGQETQYF
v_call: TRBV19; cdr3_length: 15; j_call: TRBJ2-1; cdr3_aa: CASSILAGLYNEQFF
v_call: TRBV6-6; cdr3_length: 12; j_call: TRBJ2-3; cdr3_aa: CATQTSPDTQYF
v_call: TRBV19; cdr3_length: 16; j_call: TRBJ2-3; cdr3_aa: CASSILSGTRTDTQYF
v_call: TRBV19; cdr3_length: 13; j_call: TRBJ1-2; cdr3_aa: CASKDRGVYGYTF
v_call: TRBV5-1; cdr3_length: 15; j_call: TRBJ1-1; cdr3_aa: CASSLGVQGNTEAFF
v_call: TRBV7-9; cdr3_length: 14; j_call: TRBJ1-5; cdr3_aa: CASSLASGDQPQHF
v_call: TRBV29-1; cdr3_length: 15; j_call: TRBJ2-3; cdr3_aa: CSVDLFTYGSDTQYF
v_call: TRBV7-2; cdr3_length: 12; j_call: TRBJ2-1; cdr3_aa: CASSVKVSGQFF
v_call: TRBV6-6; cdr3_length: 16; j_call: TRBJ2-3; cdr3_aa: CASSYSGGSSTDTQYF
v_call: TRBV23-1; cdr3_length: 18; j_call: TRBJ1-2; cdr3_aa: CASSQSFPPSGPARGYTF
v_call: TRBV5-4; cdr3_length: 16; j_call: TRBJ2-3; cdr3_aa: CASSLDSGVSTDTQYF
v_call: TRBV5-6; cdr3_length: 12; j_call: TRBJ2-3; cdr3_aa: CASSFSDGTQYF
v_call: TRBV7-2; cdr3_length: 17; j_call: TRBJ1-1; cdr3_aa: CASSLGQGLGERAEAFF
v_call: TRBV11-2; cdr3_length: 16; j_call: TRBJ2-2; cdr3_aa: CASSLVAGTDTGELFF
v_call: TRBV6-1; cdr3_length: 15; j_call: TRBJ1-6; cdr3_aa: CASSPWGTGGSPLHF
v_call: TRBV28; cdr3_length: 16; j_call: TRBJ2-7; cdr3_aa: CASSGQGGKTFYEQYF
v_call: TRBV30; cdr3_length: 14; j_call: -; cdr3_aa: CAWSTAGGGYEQYF
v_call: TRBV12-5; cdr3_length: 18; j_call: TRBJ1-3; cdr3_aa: CASGLKSGQESSGNTIYF
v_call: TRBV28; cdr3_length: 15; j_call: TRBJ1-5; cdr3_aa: CASSGQGRWDQPQHF
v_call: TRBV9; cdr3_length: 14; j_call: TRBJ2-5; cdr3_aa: CASSSSGTQETQYF
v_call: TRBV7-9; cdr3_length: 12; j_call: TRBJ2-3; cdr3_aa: CASSLPVDTQYF
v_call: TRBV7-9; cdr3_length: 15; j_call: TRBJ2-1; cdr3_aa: CASSRGGVSYNEQFF
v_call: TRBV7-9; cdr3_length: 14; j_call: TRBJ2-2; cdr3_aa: CASSLVRDTGELFF
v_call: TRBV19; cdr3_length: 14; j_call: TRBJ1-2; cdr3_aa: CASSILSGVYGYTF
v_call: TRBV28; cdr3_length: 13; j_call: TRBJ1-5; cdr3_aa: CASTETASESQHF
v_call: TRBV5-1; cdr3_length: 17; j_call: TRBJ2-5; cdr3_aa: CASSLGRGTKIQETQYF
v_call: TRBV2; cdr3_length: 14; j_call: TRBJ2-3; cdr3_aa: CASSGQGVTDTQYF
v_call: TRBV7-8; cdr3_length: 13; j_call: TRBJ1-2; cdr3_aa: CASSSTVDYGYTF
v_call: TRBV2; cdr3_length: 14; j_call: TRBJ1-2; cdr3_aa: CASRLTGANYGYTF
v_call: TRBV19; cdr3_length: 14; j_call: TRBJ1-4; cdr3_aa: CASSMKQVNEKLFF
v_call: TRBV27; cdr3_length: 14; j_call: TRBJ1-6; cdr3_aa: CASSLSARGSPLHF
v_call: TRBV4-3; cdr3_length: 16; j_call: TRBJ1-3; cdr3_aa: CASSQDWDSSGNTIYF
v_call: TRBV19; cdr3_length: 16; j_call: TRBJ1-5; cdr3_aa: CASSSPGGGGYQPQHF
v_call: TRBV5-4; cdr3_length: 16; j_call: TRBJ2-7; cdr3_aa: CASSLAWQGKEYEQYF
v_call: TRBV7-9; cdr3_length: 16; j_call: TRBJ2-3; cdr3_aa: CASSPWTSGTSDTQYF
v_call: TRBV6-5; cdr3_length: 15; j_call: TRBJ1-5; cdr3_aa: CASSSYLGQGQPQHF
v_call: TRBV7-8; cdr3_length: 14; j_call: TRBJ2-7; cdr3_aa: CASSLTGEGNWQYF
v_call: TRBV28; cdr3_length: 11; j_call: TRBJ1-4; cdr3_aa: CASHSNEKLFF
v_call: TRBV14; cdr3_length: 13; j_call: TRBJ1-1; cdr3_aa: CASSGQMNTEAFF
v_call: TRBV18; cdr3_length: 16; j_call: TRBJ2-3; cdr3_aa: CASSKGLAGGPDTQYF
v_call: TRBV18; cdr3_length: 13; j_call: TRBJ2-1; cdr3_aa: CASSLDGYNEQFF
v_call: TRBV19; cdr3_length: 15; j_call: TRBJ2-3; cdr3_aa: CASSRGSGGTDTQYF
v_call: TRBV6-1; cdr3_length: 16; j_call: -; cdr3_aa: CASSGPGQGVGYEQYF
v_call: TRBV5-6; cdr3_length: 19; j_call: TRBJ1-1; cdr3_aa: CASSLKLFGTGGKNTEAFF
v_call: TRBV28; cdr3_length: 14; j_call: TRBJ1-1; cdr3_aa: CASSLSQLGTEAFF
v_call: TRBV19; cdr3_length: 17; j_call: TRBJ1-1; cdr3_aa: CASSIGSGQAWGTEAFF
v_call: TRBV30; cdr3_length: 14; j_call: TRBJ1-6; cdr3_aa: CAWRGDSLNSPLHF
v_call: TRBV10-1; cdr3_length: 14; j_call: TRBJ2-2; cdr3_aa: CASRADRVSGELFF
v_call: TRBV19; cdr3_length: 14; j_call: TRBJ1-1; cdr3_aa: CASSWTGLNTEAFF